This TCR beta chain emerged from a study of blood T cells in healthy people across ages. This clonotype was seen just once. Combining a sample-barcoded 5' primer with a J-beta primer mix, a second PCR ran for roughly 7 to 11 cycles. Using its own MiXCR run on the 5' RACE reads, TCRdb lists one record per CDR3 protein. The data contain fewer than 1.5 million distinct CDR3 sequences, approximately 38% of them singletons. The V end was cut by 4 bases, the J end by 2 bases, with 13 bases between. Per the germline V gene, CDR1 is SGHDT and CDR2 is YYEEEE. The CDR3 length is 14 residues. The chain couples TRBV5-6 to TRBJ2-7; D might be TRBD1 (6 bases). Sequenced sample: blood. The source is a woman between 18 and 29 years old in good health. In nucleotides, the CDR3 is TGTGCCAGCAGCGAACGGACAGTGACCTACGAGCAGTACTTC. Protein product: CASSERTVTYEQYF. The full variable domain, completed using reference TRBV5-6 and TRBJ2-7, is DAGVTQSPTHLIKTRGQQVTLRCSPKSGHDTVSWYQQALGQGPQFIFQYYEEEERQRGNFPDRFSGHQFPNYSSELNVNALLLGDSALYLCASSERTVTYEQYFGPGTRLTVT.